This paragraph reports one TCR beta chain. These data come from a study of blood T cell repertoires in COVID-19. At the level of the study: The United States, Italy and Spain supplied acute and convalescent COVID-19 samples.

Authors' processing steps: Estimated nucleated cell counts came from reference gene primer amplification. Clones were sequenced by immunoSEQ multiplex PCR, and TCRdb holds only the in-frame ones, with some missing. That table supplies the V and J calls and clone size; D and trimming were determined from the DNA. This sample carries about 300,000 clones, around nine tenths of them seen once, and the ten largest clones take over 1%. Sequencing was carried out using peripheral blood. The sequence derives from a man in his sixties or seventies with acute or convalescent COVID-19.

Here the CDR3 DNA reads TGTGCCAGCAGCACTGCGGGGGTAAACACTGAAGCTTTCTTT. Protein sequence: CASSTAGVNTEAFF. The chain joins TRBV2 to TRBJ1-1; a weak D match, TRBD1 (5 bases). Germline V gene sequence: CDR1 SNHLY, CDR2 FYNNEI. The V gene lost 6 bases and the J gene lost 2 bases, with 13 bases spanning the gap. The CDR3 covers 14 residues. Filled out from reference TRBV2 and TRBJ1-1, the complete variable domain reads EPEVTQTPSHQVTQMGQEVILRCVPISNHLYFYWYRQILGQKVEFLVSFYNNEISEKSEIFDDQFSVERPDGSNFTLKIRSTKLEDSAMYFCASSTAGVNTEAFFGQGTRLTVV.